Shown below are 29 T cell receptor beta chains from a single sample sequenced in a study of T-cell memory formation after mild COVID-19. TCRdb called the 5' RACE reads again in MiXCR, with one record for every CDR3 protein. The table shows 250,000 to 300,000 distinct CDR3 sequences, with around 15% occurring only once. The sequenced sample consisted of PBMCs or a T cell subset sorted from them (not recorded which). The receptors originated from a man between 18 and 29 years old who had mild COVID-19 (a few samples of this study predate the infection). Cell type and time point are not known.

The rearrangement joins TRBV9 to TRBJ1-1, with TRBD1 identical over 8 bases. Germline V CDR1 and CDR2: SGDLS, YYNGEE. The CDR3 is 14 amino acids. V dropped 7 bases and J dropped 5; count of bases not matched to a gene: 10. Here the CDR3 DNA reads TGTGCCAGCGCAGCTCAGGGGGCTGGGACTGAAGCTTTCTTT. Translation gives CASAAQGAGTEAFF.

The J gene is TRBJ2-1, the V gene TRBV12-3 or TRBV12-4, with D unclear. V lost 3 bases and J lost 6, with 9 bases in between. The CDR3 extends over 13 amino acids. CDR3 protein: CASSFWGGNEQFF. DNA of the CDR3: TGTGCCAGCAGTTTTTGGGGTGGCAATGAGCAGTTCTTC.

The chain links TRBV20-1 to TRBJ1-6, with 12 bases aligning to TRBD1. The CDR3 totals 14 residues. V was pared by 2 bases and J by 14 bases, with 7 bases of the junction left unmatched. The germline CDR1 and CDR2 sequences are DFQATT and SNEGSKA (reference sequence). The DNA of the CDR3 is TGCAGTGCTAGACCCGGGACAGGGGGCGGATCCCTCCACTTT. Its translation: CSARPGTGGGSLHF.

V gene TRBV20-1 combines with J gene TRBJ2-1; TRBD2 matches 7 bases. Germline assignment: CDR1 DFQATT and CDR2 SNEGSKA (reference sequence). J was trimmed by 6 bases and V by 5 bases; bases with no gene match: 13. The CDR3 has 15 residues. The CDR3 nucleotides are TGCAGTGCTCCCCATCCGGCTAGCGGTACCAATGAGCAGTTCTTC. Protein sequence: CSAPHPASGTNEQFF.

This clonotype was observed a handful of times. The CDR3 nucleotides read TGTGCCAGCAGATACCAGGGAAACTACACCTTC. It yields the protein CASRYQGNYTF. The V gene is TRBV6-5, the J gene TRBJ1-2, with D perhaps matching TRBD1 (5 bases). Trimming removed 6 bases at V and 10 bases at J, with 12 bases between. The length of the CDR3 is 11 residues. CDR1 and CDR2 from the germline V gene are MNHEY and SVGAGI.

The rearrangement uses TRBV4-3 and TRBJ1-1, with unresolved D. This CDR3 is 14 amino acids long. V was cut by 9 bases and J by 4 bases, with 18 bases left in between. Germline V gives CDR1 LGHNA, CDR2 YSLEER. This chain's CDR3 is CASRDGTFGTEAFF. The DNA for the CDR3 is TGCGCCAGTAGAGACGGTACCTTCGGCACTGAAGCTTTCTTT.

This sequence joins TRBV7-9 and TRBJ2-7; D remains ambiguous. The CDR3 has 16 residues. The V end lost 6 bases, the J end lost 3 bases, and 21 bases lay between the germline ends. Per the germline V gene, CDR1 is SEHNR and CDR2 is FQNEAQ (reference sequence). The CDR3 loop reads CASSPSQGRWYYEQYF. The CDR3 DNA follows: TGTGCCAGCAGTCCATCCCAAGGACGATGGTACTACGAGCAGTACTTC.

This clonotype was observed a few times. CDR3: CASSLRALSRQPQHF. The CDR3 DNA reads TGTGCCAGCAGTTTACGGGCCTTATCCCGTCAGCCCCAGCATTTT. V and J are TRBV27 and TRBJ1-5; D unclear. This CDR3 region has 15 residues. Trimming stripped 2 bases from V and 6 bases from J, with 14 bases between. Germline V gene sequence: CDR1 MNHEY, CDR2 SMNVEV (reference sequence).

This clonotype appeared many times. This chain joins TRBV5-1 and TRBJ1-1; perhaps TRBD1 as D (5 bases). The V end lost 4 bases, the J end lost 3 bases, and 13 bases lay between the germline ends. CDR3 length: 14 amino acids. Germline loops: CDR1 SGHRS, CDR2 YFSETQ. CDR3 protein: CASSLMLGDTEAFF. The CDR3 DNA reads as TGCGCCAGCAGCCTGATGCTGGGGGACACTGAAGCTTTCTTT.

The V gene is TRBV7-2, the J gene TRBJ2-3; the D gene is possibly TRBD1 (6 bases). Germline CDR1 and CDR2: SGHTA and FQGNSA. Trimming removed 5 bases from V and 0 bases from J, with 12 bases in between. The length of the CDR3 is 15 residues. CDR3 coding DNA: TGTGCCAGCAGCGTGACAGGCCGTAGCACAGATACGCAGTATTTT. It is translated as CASSVTGRSTDTQYF.

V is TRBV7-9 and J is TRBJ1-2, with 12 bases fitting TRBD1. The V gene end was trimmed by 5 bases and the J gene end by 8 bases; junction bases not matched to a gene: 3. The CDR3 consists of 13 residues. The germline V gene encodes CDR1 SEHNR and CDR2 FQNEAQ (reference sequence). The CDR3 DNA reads TGTGCCAGCAGCCGGGACAGGGGGCCGGGCTACACCTTC. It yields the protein CASSRDRGPGYTF.

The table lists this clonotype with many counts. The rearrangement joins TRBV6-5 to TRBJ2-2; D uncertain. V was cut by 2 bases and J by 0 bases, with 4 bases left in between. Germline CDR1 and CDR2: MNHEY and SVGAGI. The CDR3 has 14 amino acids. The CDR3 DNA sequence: TGTGCCAGCAGTTACGGGGCGAACACCGGGGAGCTGTTTTTT. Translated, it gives CASSYGANTGELFF.

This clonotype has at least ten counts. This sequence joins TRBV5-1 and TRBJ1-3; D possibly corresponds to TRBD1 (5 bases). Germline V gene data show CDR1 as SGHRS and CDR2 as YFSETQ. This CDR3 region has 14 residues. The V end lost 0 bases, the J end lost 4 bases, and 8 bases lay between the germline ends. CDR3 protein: CASSLVSGGNTIYF. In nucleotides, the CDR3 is TGCGCCAGCAGCTTGGTGTCAGGGGGAAACACCATATATTTT.

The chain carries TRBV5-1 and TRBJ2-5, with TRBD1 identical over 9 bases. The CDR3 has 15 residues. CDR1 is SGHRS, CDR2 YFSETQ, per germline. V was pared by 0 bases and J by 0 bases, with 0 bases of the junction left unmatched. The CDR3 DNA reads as TGCGCCAGCAGCTTGGGGGACAGGGACCAAGAGACCCAGTACTTC. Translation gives CASSLGDRDQETQYF.

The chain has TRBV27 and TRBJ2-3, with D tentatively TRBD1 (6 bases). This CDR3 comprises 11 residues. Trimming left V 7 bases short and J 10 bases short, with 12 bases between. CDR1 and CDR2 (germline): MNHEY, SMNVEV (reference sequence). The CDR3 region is CASTTGLSQYF. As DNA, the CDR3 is TGTGCCAGCACCACAGGGCTTTCGCAGTATTTT.

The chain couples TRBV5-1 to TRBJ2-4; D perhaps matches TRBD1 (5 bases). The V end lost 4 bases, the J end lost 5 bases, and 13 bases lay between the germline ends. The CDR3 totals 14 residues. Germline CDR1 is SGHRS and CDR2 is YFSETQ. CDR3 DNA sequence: TGCGCCAGCAGCCTCTCCGTGACAGAAAACATTCAGTACTTC. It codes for CASSLSVTENIQYF.

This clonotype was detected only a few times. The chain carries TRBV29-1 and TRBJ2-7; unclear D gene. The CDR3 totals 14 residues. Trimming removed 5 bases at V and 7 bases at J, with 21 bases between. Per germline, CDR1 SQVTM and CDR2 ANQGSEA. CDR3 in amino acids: CSVCVGFRLVEQYF. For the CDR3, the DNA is TGCAGCGTTTGCGTGGGGTTCCGTTTGGTAGAGCAGTACTTC.

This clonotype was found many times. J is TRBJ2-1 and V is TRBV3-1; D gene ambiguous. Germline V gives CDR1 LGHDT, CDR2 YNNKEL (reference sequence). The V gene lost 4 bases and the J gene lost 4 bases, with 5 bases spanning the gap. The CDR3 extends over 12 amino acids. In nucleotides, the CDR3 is TGTGCCAGCAGCCTTAGGTACAATGAGCAGTTCTTC. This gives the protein CASSLRYNEQFF.

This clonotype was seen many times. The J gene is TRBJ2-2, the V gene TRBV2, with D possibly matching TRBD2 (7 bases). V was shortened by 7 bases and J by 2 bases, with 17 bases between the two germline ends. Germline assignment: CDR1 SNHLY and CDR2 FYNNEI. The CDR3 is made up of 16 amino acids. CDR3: CASTNAGGANTGELFF. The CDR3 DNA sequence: TGTGCCAGCACCAATGCTGGGGGGGCTAACACCGGGGAGCTGTTTTTT.

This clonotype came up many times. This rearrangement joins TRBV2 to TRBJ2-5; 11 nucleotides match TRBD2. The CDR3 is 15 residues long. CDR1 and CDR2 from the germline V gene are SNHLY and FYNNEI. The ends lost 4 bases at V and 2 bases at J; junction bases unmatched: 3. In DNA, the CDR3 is TGTGCCAGCAGTGGGGCTAGCGGGGGGCAAGAGACCCAGTACTTC. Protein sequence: CASSGASGGQETQYF.

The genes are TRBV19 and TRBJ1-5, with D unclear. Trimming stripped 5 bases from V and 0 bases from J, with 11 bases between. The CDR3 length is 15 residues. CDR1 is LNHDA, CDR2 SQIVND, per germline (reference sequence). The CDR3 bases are TGTGCCAGTAGTGAGGTGGGATATAGCAATCAGCCCCAGCATTTT. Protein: CASSEVGYSNQPQHF.

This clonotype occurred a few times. CDR3 region: CASTPDYTNYGYTF. The CDR3 DNA follows: TGTGCCAGCACCCCCGACTATACTAACTATGGCTACACCTTC. V gene TRBV12-3 or TRBV12-4 combines with J gene TRBJ1-2, with unresolved D. CDR3 length: 14 amino acids. V dropped 7 bases and J dropped 0 bases, with 12 bases sitting between them.

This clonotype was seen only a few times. Here the CDR3 reads CASSSGTGSSGNTIYF. In DNA form, the CDR3 reads TGCGCCAGCAGCTCCGGGACGGGGAGCTCTGGAAACACCATATATTTT. V usage is TRBV5-1 and J usage is TRBJ1-3; possibly TRBD1 for D (5 bases). Germline V CDR1 and CDR2: SGHRS, YFSETQ. V gave up 3 bases and J gave up 0 bases, with 13 bases separating them. The CDR3 has 16 amino acids.

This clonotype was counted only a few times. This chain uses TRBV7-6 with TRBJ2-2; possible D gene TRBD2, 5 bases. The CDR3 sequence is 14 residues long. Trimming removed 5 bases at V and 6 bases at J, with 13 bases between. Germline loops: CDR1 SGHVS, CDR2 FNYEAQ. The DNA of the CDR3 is TGTGCCAGCAGCGGGGAGATTCGCCCCGGGGAGCTGTTTTTT. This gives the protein CASSGEIRPGELFF.

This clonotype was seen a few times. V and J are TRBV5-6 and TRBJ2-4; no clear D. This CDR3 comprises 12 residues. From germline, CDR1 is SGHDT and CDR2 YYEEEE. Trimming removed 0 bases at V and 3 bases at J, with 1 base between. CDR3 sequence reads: CASSLVKNIQYF. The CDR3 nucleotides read TGTGCCAGCAGCTTGGTCAAAAACATTCAGTACTTC.

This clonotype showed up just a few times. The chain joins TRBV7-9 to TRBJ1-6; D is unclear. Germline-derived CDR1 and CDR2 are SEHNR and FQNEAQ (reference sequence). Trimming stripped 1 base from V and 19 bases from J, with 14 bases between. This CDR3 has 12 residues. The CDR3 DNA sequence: TGTGCCAGCAGCTTAGGTTCGGAGGCCTTGCACTTT. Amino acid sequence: CASSLGSEALHF. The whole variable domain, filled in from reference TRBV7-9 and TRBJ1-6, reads DTGVSQNPRHKITKRGQNVTFRCDPISEHNRLYWYRQTLGQGPEFLTYFQNEAQLEKSRLLSDRFSAERPKGSFSTLEIQRTEQGDSAMYLCASSLGSEALHFGNGTRLTVT.

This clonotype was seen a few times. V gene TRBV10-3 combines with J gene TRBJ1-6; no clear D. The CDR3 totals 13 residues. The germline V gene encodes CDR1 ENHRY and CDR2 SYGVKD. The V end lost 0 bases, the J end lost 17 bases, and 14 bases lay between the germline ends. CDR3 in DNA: TGTGCCATCAGTGAGTCTAACAGTCGCCCCTTCCACTTT. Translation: CAISESNSRPFHF.

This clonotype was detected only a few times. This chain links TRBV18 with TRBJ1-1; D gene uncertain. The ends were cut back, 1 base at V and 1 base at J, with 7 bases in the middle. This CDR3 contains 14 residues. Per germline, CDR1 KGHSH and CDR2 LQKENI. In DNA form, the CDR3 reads TGTGCCAGCTCACCACTGGCGGAGAACACTGAAGCTTTCTTT. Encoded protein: CASSPLAENTEAFF.

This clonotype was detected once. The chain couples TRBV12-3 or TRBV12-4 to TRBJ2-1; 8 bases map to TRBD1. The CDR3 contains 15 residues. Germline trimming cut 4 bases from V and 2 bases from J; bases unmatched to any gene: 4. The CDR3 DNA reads TGTGCCAGCAGTTCCCGGGACAGGCCCTACAATGAGCAGTTCTTC. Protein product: CASSSRDRPYNEQFF.